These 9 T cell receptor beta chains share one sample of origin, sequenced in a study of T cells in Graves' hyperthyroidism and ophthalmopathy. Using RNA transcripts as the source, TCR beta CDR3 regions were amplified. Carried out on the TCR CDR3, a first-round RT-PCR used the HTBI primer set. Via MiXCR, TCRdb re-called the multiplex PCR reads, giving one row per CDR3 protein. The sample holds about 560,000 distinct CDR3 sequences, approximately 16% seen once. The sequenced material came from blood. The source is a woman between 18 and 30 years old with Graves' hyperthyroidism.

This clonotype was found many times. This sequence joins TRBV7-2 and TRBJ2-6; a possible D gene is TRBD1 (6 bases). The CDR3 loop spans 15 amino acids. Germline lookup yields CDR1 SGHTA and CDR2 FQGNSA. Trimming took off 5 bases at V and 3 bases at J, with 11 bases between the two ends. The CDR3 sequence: CASSIRGNGANVLTF. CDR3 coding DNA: TGTGCCAGCAGCATCAGGGGCAATGGGGCCAACGTCCTGACTTTC. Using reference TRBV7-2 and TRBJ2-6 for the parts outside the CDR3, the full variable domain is GAGVSQSPSNKVTEKGKDVELRCDPISGHTALYWYRQSLGQGLEFLIYFQGNSAPDKSGLPSDRFSAERTGGSVSTLTIQRTQQEDSAVYLCASSIRGNGANVLTFGAGSRLTVL.

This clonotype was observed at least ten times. In DNA, the CDR3 is TGTGCCAGCAGTCCGATCCAAAGGAGGGCCGCGGAGAATGAGCAGTTCTTC. Amino acids: CASSPIQRRAAENEQFF. The chain combines TRBV12-3 or TRBV12-4 with TRBJ2-1; D might be TRBD2 (6 bases). The CDR3 loop spans 17 amino acids. Trimming cost V 5 bases and J 7 bases, with 24 bases left between them.

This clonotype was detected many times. CDR3: CASSLSQNAGKLFF. CDR3 sequence (DNA): TGTGCCAGCAGCTTATCACAGAATGCTGGAAAACTGTTTTTT. This chain joins TRBV7-9 and TRBJ1-4; no clear D gene. V was trimmed by 2 bases and J by 10 bases, leaving 14 bases between them. This CDR3 spans 14 amino acids. In germline, CDR1 is SEHNR, CDR2 FQNEAQ (reference sequence).

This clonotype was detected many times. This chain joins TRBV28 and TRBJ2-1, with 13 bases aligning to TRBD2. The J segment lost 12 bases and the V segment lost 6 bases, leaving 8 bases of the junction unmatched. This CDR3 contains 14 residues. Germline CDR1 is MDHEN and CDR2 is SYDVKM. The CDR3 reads CASRSGLAGAWQFF. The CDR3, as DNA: TGTGCCAGCAGGTCAGGACTAGCGGGAGCCTGGCAGTTCTTC.

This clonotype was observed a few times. The CDR3 loop is CSVTEGVDQPQHF. CDR3 nucleotide sequence: TGCAGTGTCACGGAGGGGGTAGATCAGCCCCAGCATTTT. The rearrangement joins TRBV20-1 to TRBJ1-5; TRBD1 is a possible D gene (6 bases). V lost 7 bases and J lost 5, with 15 bases in between. The CDR3 runs to 13 residues. Germline V lookup: CDR1 DFQATT, CDR2 SNEGSKA (reference sequence).

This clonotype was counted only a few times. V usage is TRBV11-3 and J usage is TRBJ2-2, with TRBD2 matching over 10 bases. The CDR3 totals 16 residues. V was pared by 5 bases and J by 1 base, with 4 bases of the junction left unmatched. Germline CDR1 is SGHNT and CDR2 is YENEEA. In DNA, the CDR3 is TGTGCCAGCAGCGGGGGACTAGCGAGGAACACCGGGGAGCTGTTTTTT. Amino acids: CASSGGLARNTGELFF.

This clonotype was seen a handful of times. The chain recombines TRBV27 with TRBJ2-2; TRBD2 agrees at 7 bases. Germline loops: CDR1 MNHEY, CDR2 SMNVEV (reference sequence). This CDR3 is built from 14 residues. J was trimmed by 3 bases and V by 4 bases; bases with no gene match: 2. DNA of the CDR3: TGTGCCAGCAGTTACCTAGCGGACACCGGGGAGCTGTTTTTT. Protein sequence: CASSYLADTGELFF.

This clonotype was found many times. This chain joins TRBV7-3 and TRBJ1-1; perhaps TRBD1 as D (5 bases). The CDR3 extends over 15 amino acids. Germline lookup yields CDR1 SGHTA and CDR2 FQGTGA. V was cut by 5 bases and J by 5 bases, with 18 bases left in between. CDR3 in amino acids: CASSRGDGGGTEAFF. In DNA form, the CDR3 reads TGTGCCAGCAGCCGTGGGGACGGAGGAGGAACTGAAGCTTTCTTT. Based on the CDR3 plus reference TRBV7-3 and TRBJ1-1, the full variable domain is GAGVSQTPSNKVTEKGKYVELRCDPISGHTALYWYRQSLGQGPEFLIYFQGTGAADDSGLPNDRFFAVRPEGSVSTLKIQRTERGDSAVYLCASSRGDGGGTEAFFGQGTRLTVV.

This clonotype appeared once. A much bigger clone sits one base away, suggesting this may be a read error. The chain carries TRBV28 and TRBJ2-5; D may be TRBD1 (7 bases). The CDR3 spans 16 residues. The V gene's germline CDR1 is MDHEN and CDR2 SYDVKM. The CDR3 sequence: CTSSQGTPTGWETQYF. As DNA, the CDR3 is TGTACCAGCAGCCAGGGGACTCCGACAGGGTGGGAGACCCAGTACTTC.